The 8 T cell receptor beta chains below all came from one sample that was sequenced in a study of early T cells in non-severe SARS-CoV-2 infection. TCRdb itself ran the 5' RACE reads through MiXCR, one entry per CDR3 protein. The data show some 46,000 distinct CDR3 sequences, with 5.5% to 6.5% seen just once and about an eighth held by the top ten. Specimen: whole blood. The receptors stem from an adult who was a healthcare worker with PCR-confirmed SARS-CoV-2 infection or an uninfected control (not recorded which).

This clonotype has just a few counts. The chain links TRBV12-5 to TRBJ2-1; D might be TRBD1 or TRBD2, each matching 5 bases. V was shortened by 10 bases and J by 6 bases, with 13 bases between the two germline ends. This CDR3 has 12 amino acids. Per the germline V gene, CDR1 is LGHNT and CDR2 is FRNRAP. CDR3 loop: CAKAPGRNEQFF. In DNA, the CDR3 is TGTGCTAAGGCCCCGGGGCGCAATGAGCAGTTCTTC.

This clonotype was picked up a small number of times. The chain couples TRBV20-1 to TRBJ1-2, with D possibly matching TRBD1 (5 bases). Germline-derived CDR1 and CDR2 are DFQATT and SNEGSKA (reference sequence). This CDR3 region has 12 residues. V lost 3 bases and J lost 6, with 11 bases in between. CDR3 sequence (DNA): TGCAGTGCTAGTGGGGGTATCAATGGCTACACCTTC. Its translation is CSASGGINGYTF.

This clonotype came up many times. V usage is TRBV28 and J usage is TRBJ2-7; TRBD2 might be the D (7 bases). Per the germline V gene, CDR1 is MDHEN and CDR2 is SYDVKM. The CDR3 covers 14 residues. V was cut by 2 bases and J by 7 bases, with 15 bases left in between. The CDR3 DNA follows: TGTGCCAGCAGTTTAAGCCAGGGGCGGGGGGAGCAGTACTTC. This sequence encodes CASSLSQGRGEQYF. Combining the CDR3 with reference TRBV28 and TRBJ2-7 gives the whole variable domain DVKVTQSSRYLVKRTGEKVFLECVQDMDHENMFWYRQDPGLGLRLIYFSYDVKMKEKGDIPEGYSVSREKKERFSLILESASTNQTSMYLCASSLSQGRGEQYFGPGTRLTVT.

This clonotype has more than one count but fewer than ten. DNA for the CDR3: TGTGCCAGCAGGGAGCGGGAGGCTAGCACAGATACGCAGTATTTT. Its protein is CASREREASTDTQYF. The chain uses TRBV12-3 or TRBV12-4 and TRBJ2-3, with TRBD2 matching over 9 bases. Trimming took 6 bases from V and 0 from J; bases not matched to a gene: 4. The CDR3 runs 15 residues.

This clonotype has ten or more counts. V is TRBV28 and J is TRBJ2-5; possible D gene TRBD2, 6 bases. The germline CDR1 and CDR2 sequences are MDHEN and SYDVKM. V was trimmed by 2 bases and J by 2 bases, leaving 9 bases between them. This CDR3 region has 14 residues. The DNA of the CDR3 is TGTGCCAGCAGTTTAAGGAGGGGACAAGAGACCCAGTACTTC. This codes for CASSLRRGQETQYF. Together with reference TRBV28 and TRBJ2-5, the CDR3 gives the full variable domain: DVKVTQSSRYLVKRTGEKVFLECVQDMDHENMFWYRQDPGLGLRLIYFSYDVKMKEKGDIPEGYSVSREKKERFSLILESASTNQTSMYLCASSLRRGQETQYFGPGTRLLVL.

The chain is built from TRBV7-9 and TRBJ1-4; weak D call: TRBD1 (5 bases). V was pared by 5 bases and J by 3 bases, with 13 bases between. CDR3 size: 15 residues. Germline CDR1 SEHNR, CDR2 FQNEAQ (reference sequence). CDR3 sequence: CASSPPRTPNEKLFF. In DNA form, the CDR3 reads TGTGCCAGCAGCCCTCCTAGGACACCTAATGAAAAACTGTTTTTT.

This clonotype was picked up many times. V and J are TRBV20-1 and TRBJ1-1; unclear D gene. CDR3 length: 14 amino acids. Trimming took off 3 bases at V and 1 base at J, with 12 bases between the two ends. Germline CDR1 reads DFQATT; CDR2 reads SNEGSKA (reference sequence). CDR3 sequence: CSARATIPNTEAFF. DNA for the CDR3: TGCAGTGCTAGGGCGACAATCCCGAACACTGAAGCTTTCTTT.

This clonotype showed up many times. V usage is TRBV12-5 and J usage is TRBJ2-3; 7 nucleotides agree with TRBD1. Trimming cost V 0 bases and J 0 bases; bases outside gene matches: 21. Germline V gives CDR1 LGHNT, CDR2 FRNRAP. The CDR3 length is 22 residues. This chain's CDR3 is CASGLVPISPYFRGPSTDTQYF. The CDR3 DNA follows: TGTGCTAGTGGTTTGGTCCCGATATCCCCCTATTTTAGGGGGCCTAGCACAGATACGCAGTATTTT.